Here is one T cell receptor beta chain with its context. This sample stems from a study of blood T cell repertoires in COVID-19. Across the study: Samples came from the United States, Italy and Spain, spanning acute and convalescent COVID-19. Sample material is recorded as cDNA or gDNA derived from T cells, B-cell-depleted T cells, or PBMCs.

In the authors' methods: Researchers report that nucleated cell counts were estimated from reference gene primer amplification. The method was immunoSEQ multiplex PCR; TCRdb's version includes in-frame clones alone and lacks a portion of them. The DNA was the basis for D and trimming; V, J and clone size are from that table. The data contain around 80,000 clones, around 79% of them singletons. Germline CDR1 and CDR2: LNHDA and SQIVND (reference sequence). The CDR3 runs to 15 residues. The V gene lost 7 bases and the J gene lost 4 bases, with 17 bases spanning the gap. The clonotype comes from a man aged 50 to 59 with active or convalescent COVID-19. The rearrangement uses TRBV19 and TRBJ1-5; D perhaps matches TRBD1 (6 bases). Material: peripheral blood. CDR3 coding DNA: TGTGCCAGTATTTCCGTACAGGGTCCAAATCAGCCCCAGCATTTT. The encoded protein is CASISVQGPNQPQHF.